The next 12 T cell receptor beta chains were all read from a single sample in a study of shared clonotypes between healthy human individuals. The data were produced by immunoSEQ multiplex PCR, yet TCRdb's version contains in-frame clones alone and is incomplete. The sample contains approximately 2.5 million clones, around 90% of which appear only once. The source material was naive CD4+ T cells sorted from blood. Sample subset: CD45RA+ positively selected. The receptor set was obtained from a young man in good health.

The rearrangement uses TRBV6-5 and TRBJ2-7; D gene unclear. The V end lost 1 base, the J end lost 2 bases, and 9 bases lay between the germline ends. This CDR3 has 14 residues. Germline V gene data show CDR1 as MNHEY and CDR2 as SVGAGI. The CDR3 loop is CASSYLGSPYEQYF. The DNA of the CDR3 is TGTGCCAGCAGTTACTTGGGCTCTCCCTACGAGCAGTACTTC.

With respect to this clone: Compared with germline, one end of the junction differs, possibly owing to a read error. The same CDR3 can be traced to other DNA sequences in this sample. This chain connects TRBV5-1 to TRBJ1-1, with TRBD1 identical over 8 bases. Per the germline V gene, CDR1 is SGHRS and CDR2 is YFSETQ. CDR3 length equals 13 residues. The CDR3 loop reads CASSTTGDTEAFF. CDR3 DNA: TGTGCCAGCAGCACGACAGGGGACACTGAAGCTTTCTTT.

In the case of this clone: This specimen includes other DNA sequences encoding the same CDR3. CDR3: CASSLTGTYEQYF. The CDR3 nucleotides read TGTGCCAGCAGCTTAACAGGTACCTACGAGCAGTACTTC. The chain links TRBV7-9 to TRBJ2-7, with D possibly being TRBD1 (5 bases). V dropped 2 bases and J dropped 2 bases, with 7 bases sitting between them. Germline V gene lookup returns CDR1 SEHNR and CDR2 FQNEAQ (reference sequence). The CDR3 loop spans 13 amino acids. The whole variable domain, filled in from reference TRBV7-9 and TRBJ2-7, reads DTGVSQNPRHKITKRGQNVTFRCDPISEHNRLYWYRQTLGQGPEFLTYFQNEAQLEKSRLLSDRFSAERPKGSFSTLEIQRTEQGDSAMYLCASSLTGTYEQYFGPGTRLTVT.

The DNA of the CDR3 is TGTGCCAGCAGCCCACACGGGACACCCTCCTCTGGCGAGCAGTACTTC. Amino acids: CASSPHGTPSSGEQYF. The gene calls are TRBV7-9 and TRBJ2-7, with D possibly being TRBD1 (6 bases). CDR3 length: 16 amino acids. Trimming cost V 5 bases and J 6 bases, with 23 bases left between them. Germline V lookup: CDR1 SEHNR, CDR2 FQNEAQ (reference sequence). The full variable domain, completed using reference TRBV7-9 and TRBJ2-7, is DTGVSQNPRHKITKRGQNVTFRCDPISEHNRLYWYRQTLGQGPEFLTYFQNEAQLEKSRLLSDRFSAERPKGSFSTLEIQRTEQGDSAMYLCASSPHGTPSSGEQYFGPGTRLTVT.

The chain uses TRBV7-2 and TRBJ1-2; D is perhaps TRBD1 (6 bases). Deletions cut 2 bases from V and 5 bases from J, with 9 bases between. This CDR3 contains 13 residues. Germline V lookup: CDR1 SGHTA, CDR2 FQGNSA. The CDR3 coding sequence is TGTGCCAGCAGCTTAAAAGGGGGATATGGCTACACCTTC. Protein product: CASSLKGGYGYTF. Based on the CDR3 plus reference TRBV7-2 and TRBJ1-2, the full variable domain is GAGVSQSPSNKVTEKGKDVELRCDPISGHTALYWYRQSLGQGLEFLIYFQGNSAPDKSGLPSDRFSAERTGGSVSTLTIQRTQQEDSAVYLCASSLKGGYGYTFGSGTRLTVV.

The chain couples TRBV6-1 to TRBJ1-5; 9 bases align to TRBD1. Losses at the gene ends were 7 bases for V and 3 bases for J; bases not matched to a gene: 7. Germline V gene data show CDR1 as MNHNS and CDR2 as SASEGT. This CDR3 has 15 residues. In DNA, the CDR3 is TGTGCCAGCACCACAGGGGGCGTTTTCAATCAGCCCCAGCATTTT. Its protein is CASTTGGVFNQPQHF.

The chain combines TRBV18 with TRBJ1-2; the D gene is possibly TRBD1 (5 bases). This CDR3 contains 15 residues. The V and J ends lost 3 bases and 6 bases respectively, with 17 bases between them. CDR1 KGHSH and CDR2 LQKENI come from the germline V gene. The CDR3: CASSPPGQGVNGYTF. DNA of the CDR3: TGTGCCAGCTCACCCCCTGGCCAAGGGGTTAATGGCTACACCTTC.

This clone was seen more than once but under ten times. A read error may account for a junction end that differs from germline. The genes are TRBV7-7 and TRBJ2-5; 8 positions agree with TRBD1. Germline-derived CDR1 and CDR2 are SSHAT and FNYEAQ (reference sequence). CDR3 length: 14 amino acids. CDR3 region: CASSLDRATETQYF. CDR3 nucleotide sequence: TGTGCTAGCAGCTTGGACAGGGCGACAGAGACCCAGTACTTC.

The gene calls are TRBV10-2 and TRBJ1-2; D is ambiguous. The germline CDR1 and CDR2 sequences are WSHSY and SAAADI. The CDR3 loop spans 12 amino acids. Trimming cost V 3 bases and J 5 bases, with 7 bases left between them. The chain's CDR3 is CASSESVYGYTF. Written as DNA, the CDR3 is TGCGCCAGCAGTGAAAGCGTTTATGGCTACACCTTC.

CDR3 in DNA: TGCGCCAGCAGACAGGGGAGCCAAGAGACCCAGTACTTC. Translation: CASRQGSQETQYF. The V and J genes are TRBV5-1 and TRBJ2-5, with 7 bases that match TRBD1. CDR3 length equals 13 residues. The germline V gene has CDR1 SGHRS and CDR2 YFSETQ. V lost 5 bases to trimming and J lost 1 base; unmatched junction nucleotides: 2.

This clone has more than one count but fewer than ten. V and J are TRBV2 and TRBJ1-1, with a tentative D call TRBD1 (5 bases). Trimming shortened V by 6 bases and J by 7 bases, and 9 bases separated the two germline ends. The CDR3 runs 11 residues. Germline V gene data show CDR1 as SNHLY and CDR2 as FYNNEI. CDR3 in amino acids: CASSPGVEAFF. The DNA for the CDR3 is TGTGCCAGCAGCCCGGGGGTTGAAGCTTTCTTT.

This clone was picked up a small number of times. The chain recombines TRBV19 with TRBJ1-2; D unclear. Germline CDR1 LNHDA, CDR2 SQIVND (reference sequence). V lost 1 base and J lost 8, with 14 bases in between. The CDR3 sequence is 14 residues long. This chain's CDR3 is CASSIVGPPVGYTF. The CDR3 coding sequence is TGTGCCAGTAGTATAGTAGGCCCCCCGGTCGGCTACACCTTC.